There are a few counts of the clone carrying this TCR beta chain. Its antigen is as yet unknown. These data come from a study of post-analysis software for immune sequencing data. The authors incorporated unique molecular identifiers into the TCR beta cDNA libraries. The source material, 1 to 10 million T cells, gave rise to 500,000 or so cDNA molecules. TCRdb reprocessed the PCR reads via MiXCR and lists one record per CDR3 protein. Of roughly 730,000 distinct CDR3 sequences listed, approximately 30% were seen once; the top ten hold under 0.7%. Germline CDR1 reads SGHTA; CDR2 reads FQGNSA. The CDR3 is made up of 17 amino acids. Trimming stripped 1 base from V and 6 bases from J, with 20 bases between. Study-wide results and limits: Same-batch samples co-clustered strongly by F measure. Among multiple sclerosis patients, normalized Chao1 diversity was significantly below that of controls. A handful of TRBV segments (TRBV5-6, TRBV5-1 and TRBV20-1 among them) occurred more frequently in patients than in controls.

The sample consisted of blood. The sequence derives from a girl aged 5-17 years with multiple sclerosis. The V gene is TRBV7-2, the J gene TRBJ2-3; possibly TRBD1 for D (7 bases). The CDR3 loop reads CASSLVGGQQDGDTQYF. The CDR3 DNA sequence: TGTGCCAGCAGCTTAGTGGGGGGACAGCAGGATGGGGATACGCAGTATTTT.